These 4 T cell receptor beta chains came from one sample sequenced in a study of early T cells in non-severe SARS-CoV-2 infection. TCRdb recomputed calls from the 5' RACE reads with MiXCR, one row per CDR3 protein. The repertoire holds about 26,000 distinct CDR3 sequences, with 4.4% as singletons. Sequencing used whole blood. The receptors originated from an adult who was a healthcare worker with PCR-confirmed SARS-CoV-2 infection or an uninfected control (not recorded which).

There are a few counts of this clonotype. V gene TRBV6-2 or TRBV6-3 combines with J gene TRBJ1-5; no reliable D call. V was cut by 3 bases and J by 0 bases, with 6 bases left in between. CDR1 and CDR2 from the germline V gene are MNHEY and SVGEGT. The CDR3 runs 14 residues. Here the CDR3 reads CASSYGDSNQPQHF. The CDR3 DNA is TGTGCCAGCAGTTATGGGGATAGCAATCAGCCCCAGCATTTT.

This clonotype occurred a few times. V usage is TRBV7-2 and J usage is TRBJ2-7; 7 bases agree with TRBD2. Germline-derived CDR1 and CDR2 are SGHTA and FQGNSA. With 6 bases clipped from V and 3 bases from J, the junction kept 5 bases outside the gene matches. CDR3 length equals 13 residues. The CDR3 sequence is CASSKTSFYEQYV. As DNA, the CDR3 is TGTGCCAGCAGTAAGACTAGCTTCTACGAGCAGTACGTC.

This clonotype was observed at least ten times. The chain has TRBV4-3 and TRBJ2-2; D is perhaps TRBD2 (5 bases). V shed 0 bases and J shed 2 bases, with 7 bases lying between them. The CDR3 is made up of 15 amino acids. Looked up from germline, CDR1 is LGHNA and CDR2 is YSLEER. The CDR3 bases are TGCGCCAGCAGCCAAGAGAGGGATAACACCGGGGAGCTGTTTTTT. Translating gives CASSQERDNTGELFF.

This clonotype was found many times. The chain has TRBV27 and TRBJ2-7; tentatively, D is TRBD2 (6 bases). V was pared by 3 bases and J by 4 bases, with 10 bases between. Germline V gene data show CDR1 as MNHEY and CDR2 as SMNVEV (reference sequence). The CDR3 is made up of 13 amino acids. The CDR3 DNA is TGTGCCAGCAGTTTCGGGGACTTATACGAGCAGTACTTC. It is translated as CASSFGDLYEQYF.